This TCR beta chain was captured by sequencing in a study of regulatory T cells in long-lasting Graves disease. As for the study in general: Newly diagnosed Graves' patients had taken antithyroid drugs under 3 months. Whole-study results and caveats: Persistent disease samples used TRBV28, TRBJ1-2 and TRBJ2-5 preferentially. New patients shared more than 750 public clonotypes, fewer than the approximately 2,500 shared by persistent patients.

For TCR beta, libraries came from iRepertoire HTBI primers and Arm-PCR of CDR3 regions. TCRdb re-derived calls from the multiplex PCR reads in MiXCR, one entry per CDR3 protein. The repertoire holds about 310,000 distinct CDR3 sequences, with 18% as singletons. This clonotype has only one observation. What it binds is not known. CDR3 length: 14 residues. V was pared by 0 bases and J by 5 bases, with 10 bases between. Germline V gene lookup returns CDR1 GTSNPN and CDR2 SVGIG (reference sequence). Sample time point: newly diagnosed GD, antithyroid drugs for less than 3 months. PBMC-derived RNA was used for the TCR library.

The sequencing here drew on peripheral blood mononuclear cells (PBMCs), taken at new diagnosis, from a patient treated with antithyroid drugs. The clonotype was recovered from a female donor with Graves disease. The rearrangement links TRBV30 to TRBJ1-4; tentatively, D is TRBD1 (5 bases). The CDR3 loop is CAWSVGLLNEKLFF. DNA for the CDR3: TGTGCCTGGAGTGTGGGACTCCTGAATGAAAAACTGTTTTTT.